Following are 27 T cell receptor beta chains from one sample sequenced in a study of blood T cell repertoires in COVID-19. The assay was immunoSEQ multiplex PCR, and TCRdb's table has in-frame clones only and misses some. Among approximately 300,000 clones listed, over 75% were seen once. Specimen: peripheral blood. These receptors were taken from a human donor with COVID-19, enrolled during active disease. The donor label of this sample is uncertain.

The genes are TRBV29-1 and TRBJ2-7, with D tentatively TRBD2 (5 bases). Germline V lookup: CDR1 SQVTM, CDR2 ANQGSEA. Trimming removed 2 bases from V and 5 bases from J, with 10 bases in between. The CDR3 has 12 amino acids. The CDR3 DNA reads TGCAGCGTTGAAACTCCCGGGGACGAGCAGTACTTC. Encoded protein: CSVETPGDEQYF.

This chain joins TRBV29-1 and TRBJ2-5; TRBD1 matches 7 bases. CDR3 size: 12 residues. Germline lookup yields CDR1 SQVTM and CDR2 ANQGSEA. The ends lost 3 bases at V and 2 bases at J; junction bases unmatched: 0. The CDR3 DNA is TGCAGCGTTGAGGGACAGCAAGAGACCCAGTACTTC. It yields the protein CSVEGQQETQYF.

The chain is built from TRBV5-6 and TRBJ1-2; possible D gene TRBD1, 5 bases. Trimming left V 3 bases short and J 4 bases short, with 7 bases between. This CDR3 is built from 12 residues. Germline V gene data show CDR1 as SGHDT and CDR2 as YYEEEE. The CDR3: CASSSDSYGYTF. The CDR3 region has the DNA TGTGCCAGCAGCTCCGACAGCTATGGCTACACCTTC.

This chain links TRBV27 with TRBJ2-7, with 8 bases fitting TRBD2. The J segment lost 2 bases and the V segment lost 9 bases, leaving 9 bases of the junction unmatched. This CDR3 comprises 14 residues. CDR1 MNHEY and CDR2 SMNVEV come from the germline V gene (reference sequence). The DNA for the CDR3 is TGTGCCAGTAACAGACTAGCGCCCACCTACGAGCAGTACTTC. As protein: CASNRLAPTYEQYF.

The rearrangement uses TRBV9 and TRBJ1-1; 12 nucleotides line up with TRBD1. From germline, CDR1 is SGDLS and CDR2 YYNGEE. Trimming removed 1 base from V and 6 bases from J; junction bases left unmatched: 7. The CDR3 is 16 residues long. The CDR3 DNA follows: TGTGCCAGCAGCGTAACCCCGGGACAGGGGGCCTCTGAAGCTTTCTTT. Its protein is CASSVTPGQGASEAFF.

In DNA form, the CDR3 reads TGTGCCAGCAGCTTAGGTGTGGGACAGGGGACTGAAGCTTTCTTT. It yields the protein CASSLGVGQGTEAFF. The chain carries TRBV11-1 and TRBJ1-1; 10 nucleotides line up with TRBD1. V gave up 1 base and J gave up 5 bases; unmatched junction bases: 4. The length of the CDR3 is 15 residues. The germline V gene encodes CDR1 SGHAT and CDR2 FQDESV (reference sequence).

The CDR3 reads CASSYQLPRGADTQYF. The CDR3 coding sequence is TGTGCCAGCAGTTATCAGCTGCCCAGGGGCGCAGATACGCAGTATTTT. The rearrangement joins TRBV6-5 to TRBJ2-3; a weak D match, TRBD1 (6 bases). The CDR3 has 16 residues. V was clipped by 3 bases and J by 4 bases, with 17 bases between them. Germline V CDR1 and CDR2: MNHEY, SVGAGI.

To note about this clone: A read error may produce the germline difference seen at one junction end. This sample includes further DNA sequences coding for the same CDR3. The chain couples TRBV30 to TRBJ1-2; the D gene is possibly TRBD1 (5 bases). There are 14 residues in the CDR3. The V gene's germline CDR1 is GTSNPN and CDR2 SVGIG (reference sequence). CDR3 loop: CAWSVGGTTSGYTF. The DNA for the CDR3 is TGTGCTTGGAGTGTGGGAGGGACCACGTCGGGCTACACCTTC.

The chain employs TRBV30 and TRBJ1-2; TRBD1 matches 7 bases. The V gene end was trimmed by 3 bases and the J gene end by 3 bases; junction bases not matched to a gene: 10. This CDR3 contains 15 residues. Germline V lookup: CDR1 GTSNPN, CDR2 SVGIG (reference sequence). DNA for the CDR3: TGTGCCTGGAGGGAACCAGGGGGTCGCCACTATGGCTACACCTTC. Its protein is CAWREPGGRHYGYTF.

The V call is TRBV28, the J call TRBJ1-4; TRBD1 aligns across 12 bases. Per the germline V gene, CDR1 is MDHEN and CDR2 is SYDVKM. With 4 bases clipped from V and 10 bases from J, the junction kept 13 bases outside the gene matches. The CDR3 runs 17 residues. The CDR3 DNA reads TGTGCCAGCAGTTCTTCCGGGACAGGGGGCCTGAGGGGAAAACTGTTTTTT. Its protein is CASSSSGTGGLRGKLFF. The whole variable domain, remainder taken from reference TRBV28 and TRBJ1-4, is DVKVTQSSRYLVKRTGEKVFLECVQDMDHENMFWYRQDPGLGLRLIYFSYDVKMKEKGDIPEGYSVSREKKERFSLILESASTNQTSMYLCASSSSGTGGLRGKLFFGSGTQLSVL.

The chain is built from TRBV3-1 (or the pseudogene TRBV3-2) and TRBJ1-3, with unresolved D. Trimming removed 4 bases at V and 6 bases at J, with 10 bases between. The germline CDR1 and CDR2 sequences are LGHDT and YNNKEL (reference sequence). This CDR3 is 13 amino acids long. CDR3 sequence reads: CASSLGGENTIYF. The CDR3 nucleotides read TGTGCCAGCAGCCTAGGTGGAGAAAACACCATATATTTT.

The chain links TRBV2 to TRBJ2-1, with 8 bases lining up with TRBD1. Germline lookup yields CDR1 SNHLY and CDR2 FYNNEI. After removal of 11 bases from V and 7 bases from J, the junction contained 10 bases not matched to a gene. The CDR3 sequence is 13 residues long. The CDR3 nucleotides read TGTGCCTCGCCGCAGGGGGCTATAAATGAGCAGTTCTTC. It codes for CASPQGAINEQFF.

The chain is built from TRBV27 and TRBJ1-6, with TRBD1 identical over 9 bases. Germline-derived CDR1 and CDR2 are MNHEY and SMNVEV (reference sequence). After removal of 5 bases from V and 7 bases from J, the junction contained 6 bases not matched to a gene. This CDR3 contains 15 residues. CDR3 DNA sequence: TGTGCCAGCAGTCCCGGGACAGGGAGGAATTCACCCCTCCACTTT. It specifies CASSPGTGRNSPLHF.

The genes are TRBV19 and TRBJ2-2; 9 bases fit TRBD2. The CDR3 is 15 amino acids. Germline assignment: CDR1 LNHDA and CDR2 SQIVND (reference sequence). Unmatched junction bases numbered 11, after V lost 10 bases and J lost 5 bases. CDR3 in amino acids: CATSSGRQRTGELFF. DNA for the CDR3: TGTGCCACCTCGAGCGGGAGGCAACGGACCGGGGAGCTGTTTTTT.

The chain couples TRBV28 to TRBJ2-7; TRBD2 is a possible D gene (6 bases). Germline CDR1 MDHEN, CDR2 SYDVKM. This CDR3 spans 15 amino acids. The V end lost 5 bases, the J end lost 3 bases, and 17 bases lay between the germline ends. In DNA, the CDR3 is TGTGCCAGCAGTCCTCCGGGCCGGACTATCTACGAGCAGTACTTC. Encoded protein: CASSPPGRTIYEQYF.

In DNA form, the CDR3 reads TGTGCCTGGGCCATACAGAACTATGGCTACACCTTC. It encodes CAWAIQNYGYTF. V and J are TRBV30 and TRBJ1-2; D is unresolved. The V gene lost 5 bases and the J gene lost 2 bases, with 9 bases spanning the gap. The CDR3 extends over 12 amino acids. The V gene's germline CDR1 is GTSNPN and CDR2 SVGIG (reference sequence).

The chain employs TRBV20-1 and TRBJ2-7; D is uncertain. V was pared by 3 bases and J by 5 bases, with 5 bases between. The CDR3 has 10 residues. CDR1 DFQATT and CDR2 SNEGSKA come from the germline V gene (reference sequence). The CDR3 DNA follows: TGCAGTGCTAGCCGTCACGAGCAGTACTTC. This gives the protein CSASRHEQYF.

The chain combines TRBV7-3 with TRBJ1-5; D gene ambiguous. Trimming removed 2 bases from V and 5 bases from J, with 7 bases in between. CDR3 length: 13 amino acids. The germline gives CDR1 SGHTA, CDR2 FQGTGA. CDR3 sequence reads: CASSLEGDQPQHF. The CDR3 coding sequence is TGTGCCAGCAGCTTAGAGGGAGATCAGCCCCAGCATTTT.

The V gene is TRBV2, the J gene TRBJ1-2, with 7 bases identical to TRBD1. The CDR3 runs 14 residues. The germline gives CDR1 SNHLY, CDR2 FYNNEI. With 4 bases clipped from V and 8 bases from J, the junction kept 10 bases outside the gene matches. In DNA form, the CDR3 reads TGTGCCAGCAGTGCATTGAACAGGGGAGCCGGCTACACCTTC. It is translated as CASSALNRGAGYTF.

This sequence joins TRBV28 and TRBJ2-7; D call uncertain. The germline V and J ends were trimmed by 7 bases and 0 bases, with 10 bases remaining between them. The CDR3 runs to 13 residues. Germline CDR1 and CDR2: MDHEN and SYDVKM. This chain's CDR3 is CASTASSSYEQYF. The CDR3 nucleotides read TGTGCCAGCACTGCCTCCAGCTCCTACGAGCAGTACTTC.

This clone was recorded once. The CDR3 nucleotides read TGTGCCAGCGCCGGGAGTTACGAGCAGTACTTC. Protein sequence: CASAGSYEQYF. The chain is built from TRBV28 and TRBJ2-7; the D gene is possibly TRBD2 (6 bases). V dropped 8 bases and J dropped 4 bases, with 9 bases sitting between them. This CDR3 is 11 amino acids long. The germline gives CDR1 MDHEN, CDR2 SYDVKM. Full variable domain (remainder filled in from reference TRBV28 and TRBJ2-7): DVKVTQSSRYLVKRTGEKVFLECVQDMDHENMFWYRQDPGLGLRLIYFSYDVKMKEKGDIPEGYSVSREKKERFSLILESASTNQTSMYLCASAGSYEQYFGPGTRLTVT.

V is TRBV7-9 and J is TRBJ1-6; D gene unclear. The length of the CDR3 is 15 residues. The V gene lost 4 bases and the J gene lost 0 bases, with 7 bases spanning the gap. Germline V lookup: CDR1 SEHNR, CDR2 FQNEAQ (reference sequence). In nucleotides, the CDR3 is TGTGCCAGCAGCTCTTCCGGCTCCTATAATTCACCCCTCCACTTT. This sequence encodes CASSSSGSYNSPLHF.

The rearrangement links TRBV27 to TRBJ2-5; TRBD1 agrees at 7 bases. This CDR3 has 14 residues. CDR1 is MNHEY and CDR2 is SMNVEV in the germline V gene (reference sequence). V shed 6 bases and J 5 bases; nucleotides not matched to a gene: 9. The CDR3 nucleotides are TGTGCCAGCAGCGCGACGCAGGGGGACGAGACCCAGTACTTC. Translation gives CASSATQGDETQYF.

The J gene is TRBJ2-7, the V gene TRBV19, with 8 bases aligning to TRBD1. The CDR3 is 14 amino acids. Germline CDR1 and CDR2: LNHDA and SQIVND (reference sequence). Trimming cost V 4 bases and J 4 bases; bases outside gene matches: 6. CDR3 amino acids: CASSTTGGTYEQYF. The CDR3 DNA follows: TGTGCCAGTAGTACCACAGGGGGAACTTACGAGCAGTACTTC.

The rearrangement uses TRBV5-5 and TRBJ1-3; D might be TRBD1 (6 bases). This CDR3 is built from 18 residues. V was trimmed by 4 bases and J by 0 bases, leaving 20 bases between them. In germline, CDR1 is SGHKS, CDR2 YYEKEE (reference sequence). The CDR3 loop is CASSPSTGTSSSGNTIYF. CDR3 nucleotide sequence: TGTGCCAGCAGCCCATCAACCGGGACATCGAGCTCTGGAAACACCATATATTTT. Full variable domain (outside the CDR3, taken from reference TRBV5-5 and TRBJ1-3): DAGVTQSPTHLIKTRGQQVTLRCSPISGHKSVSWYQQVLGQGPQFIFQYYEKEERGRGNFPDRFSARQFPNYSSELNVNALLLGDSALYLCASSPSTGTSSSGNTIYFGEGSWLTVV.

The gene calls are TRBV19 and TRBJ2-3, with 8 bases identical to TRBD2. Trimming removed 5 bases from V and 0 bases from J; junction bases left unmatched: 10. Germline V gene sequence: CDR1 LNHDA, CDR2 SQIVND (reference sequence). CDR3 size: 17 residues. The CDR3 nucleotides are TGTGCCAGTAGTGACTTCGGCGGGGGGCGAAGCACAGATACGCAGTATTTT. Translation: CASSDFGGGRSTDTQYF.

The chain carries TRBV5-6 and TRBJ1-6; D is uncertain. The CDR3 has 15 amino acids. V was shortened by 2 bases and J by 10 bases, with 16 bases between the two germline ends. Per germline, CDR1 SGHDT and CDR2 YYEEEE. The CDR3 bases are TGTGCCAGCAGCTTACAGACAAGGCGTCTATCACCCCTCCACTTT. Amino acids: CASSLQTRRLSPLHF. The variable domain in full, completed from reference TRBV5-6 and TRBJ1-6, reads DAGVTQSPTHLIKTRGQQVTLRCSPKSGHDTVSWYQQALGQGPQFIFQYYEEEERQRGNFPDRFSGHQFPNYSSELNVNALLLGDSALYLCASSLQTRRLSPLHFGNGTRLTVT.